This T cell receptor beta chain was identified in a study of prognosis after radiotherapy for stage I lung cancer. Genomic DNA yielded TCR beta CDR3, amplified by two-round multiplex PCR. Primers targeting each individual TRBV and TRBJ gene were applied in first-round PCR. TCRdb reprocessed the multiplex PCR reads with MiXCR, giving one entry per CDR3 protein. The sample includes about 36,000 distinct CDR3 sequences, around 35% of them seen just once. Concerning this clonotype itself: The junction shows a germline mismatch at one end, possibly a read error.

This CDR3 has 15 amino acids. Per germline, CDR1 MNHNS and CDR2 SASEGT. The chain is built from TRBV6-1 and TRBJ1-6; D gene unclear. The sample here was PBMCs, taken before or after stereotactic body radiation therapy (not recorded which). The receptor was derived from a donor over 45 with non-small cell lung cancer. The CDR3 is CASSPKALLDSHLHF. In nucleotides, the CDR3 is TGTGCCAGCAGTCCCAAGGCTCTGCTGGATTCACACCTCCACTTT.